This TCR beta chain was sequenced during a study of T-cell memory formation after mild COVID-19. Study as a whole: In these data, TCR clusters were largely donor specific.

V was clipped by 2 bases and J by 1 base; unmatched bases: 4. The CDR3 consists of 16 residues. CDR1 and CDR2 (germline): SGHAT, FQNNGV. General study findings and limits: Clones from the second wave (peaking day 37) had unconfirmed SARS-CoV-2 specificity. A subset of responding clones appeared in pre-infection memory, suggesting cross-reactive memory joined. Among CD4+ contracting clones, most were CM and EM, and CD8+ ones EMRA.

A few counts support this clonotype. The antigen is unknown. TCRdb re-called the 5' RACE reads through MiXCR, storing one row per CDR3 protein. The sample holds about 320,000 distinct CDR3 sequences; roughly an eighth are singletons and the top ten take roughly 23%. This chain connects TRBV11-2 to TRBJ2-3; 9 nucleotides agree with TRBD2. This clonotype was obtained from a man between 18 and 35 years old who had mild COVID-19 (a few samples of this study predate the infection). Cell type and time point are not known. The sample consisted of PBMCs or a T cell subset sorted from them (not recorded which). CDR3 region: CASSLRPSGGTDTQYF. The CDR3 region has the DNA TGTGCCAGCAGCTTAAGGCCTAGCGGGGGCACAGATACGCAGTATTTT.